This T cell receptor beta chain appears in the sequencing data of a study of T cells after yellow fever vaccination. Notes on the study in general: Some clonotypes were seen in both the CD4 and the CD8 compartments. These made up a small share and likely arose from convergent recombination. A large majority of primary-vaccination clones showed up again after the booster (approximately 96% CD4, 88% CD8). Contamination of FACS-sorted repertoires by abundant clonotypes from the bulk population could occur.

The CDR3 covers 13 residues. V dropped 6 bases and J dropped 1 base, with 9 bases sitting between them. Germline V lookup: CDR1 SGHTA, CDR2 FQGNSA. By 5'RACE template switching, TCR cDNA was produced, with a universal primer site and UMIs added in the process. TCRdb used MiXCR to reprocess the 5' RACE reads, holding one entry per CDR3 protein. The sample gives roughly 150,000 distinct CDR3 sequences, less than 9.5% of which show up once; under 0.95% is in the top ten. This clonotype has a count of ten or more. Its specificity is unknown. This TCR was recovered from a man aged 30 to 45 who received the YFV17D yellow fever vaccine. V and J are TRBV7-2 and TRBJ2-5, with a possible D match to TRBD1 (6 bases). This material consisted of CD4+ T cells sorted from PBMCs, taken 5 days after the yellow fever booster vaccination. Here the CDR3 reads CASSPGVQETQYF. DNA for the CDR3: TGTGCCAGCAGTCCAGGGGTCCAAGAGACCCAGTACTTC.